These 26 T cell receptor beta chains were sequenced from one sample in a study of T cells after yellow fever vaccination. TCRdb redid the calling of the 5' RACE reads with MiXCR, one entry per CDR3 protein. The table lists 300,000 to 400,000 distinct CDR3 sequences, 8.7% of them singletons, with 15% to 20% in the top ten. The specimen was PBMCs, collected on the day of the first yellow fever vaccination. The source is a man aged 18 to 29 who received the YFV17D yellow fever vaccine.

There are a few counts of this clonotype. The chain carries TRBV5-6 and TRBJ2-3; D ambiguous. The V gene lost 2 bases and the J gene lost 0 bases, with 13 bases spanning the gap. This CDR3 has 16 residues. Germline CDR1 reads SGHDT; CDR2 reads YYEEEE. CDR3 amino acids: CASSFSSLGSTDTQYF. The DNA of the CDR3 is TGTGCCAGCAGCTTCTCATCGCTGGGTAGCACAGATACGCAGTATTTT.

In this sample, this clonotype turned up many times. The CDR3, as DNA: TGCAGCGTTTCTAGAATATTCAGACCAGAACGGTTCTTC. It codes for CSVSRIFRPERFF. The chain links TRBV29-1 to TRBJ2-1, with D uncertain. Per the germline V gene, CDR1 is SQVTM and CDR2 is ANQGSEA. V was trimmed by 5 bases and J by 15 bases, leaving 23 bases between them. This CDR3 has 13 residues.

This clonotype has a handful of counts. This chain joins TRBV19 and TRBJ2-1, with 9 bases matching TRBD2. The CDR3 contains 15 residues. The junction had 4 bases not matched to a gene; V was cut back by 5 bases and J by 2 bases. Looked up from germline, CDR1 is LNHDA and CDR2 is SQIVND (reference sequence). CDR3 protein: CASSEVAGAYNEQFF. The CDR3 DNA is TGTGCCAGTAGTGAGGTAGCGGGAGCCTACAATGAGCAGTTCTTC.

This clonotype was seen a handful of times. In nucleotides, the CDR3 is TGTGCCAGCAGCTTTCGGGGCTTGACTGAAGCTTTCTTT. Translated, it gives CASSFRGLTEAFF. The genes are TRBV7-3 and TRBJ1-1; possible D gene TRBD1, 5 bases. CDR1 is SGHTA and CDR2 is FQGTGA in the germline V gene. V dropped 3 bases and J dropped 5 bases, with 10 bases sitting between them. CDR3 length: 13 amino acids.

This clonotype was seen many times. This chain uses TRBV7-2 with TRBJ2-5, with D uncertain. Looked up from germline, CDR1 is SGHTA and CDR2 is FQGNSA. Trimming pared 6 bases from V and 6 bases from J, leaving 8 bases between. This CDR3 region has 11 residues. The CDR3 protein is CASRLSKTQYF. DNA of the CDR3: TGTGCCAGCAGGCTTAGTAAGACCCAGTACTTC.

This clonotype was detected ten times or more. CDR3 DNA sequence: TGTGCCAGCTCACCAGCGGGTGACACTGAAGCTTTCTTT. This sequence encodes CASSPAGDTEAFF. V is TRBV18 and J is TRBJ1-1; D remains ambiguous. V lost 2 bases and J lost 3, with 7 bases in between. Germline loops: CDR1 KGHSH, CDR2 LQKENI. CDR3 length: 13 amino acids.

The sample holds many counts of this clonotype. The chain recombines TRBV20-1 with TRBJ2-5, with 11 nucleotides matching TRBD2. Germline loops: CDR1 DFQATT, CDR2 SNEGSKA (reference sequence). The V and J ends lost 0 bases and 5 bases, in that order; junction bases with no gene match: 5. This CDR3 is built from 15 residues. The CDR3 loop is CSARDVLAGVETQYF. The CDR3 region has the DNA TGCAGTGCTAGAGATGTACTAGCGGGGGTGGAGACCCAGTACTTC.

The chain uses TRBV7-3 and TRBJ1-6, with D perhaps matching TRBD1 (5 bases). CDR1 is SGHTA and CDR2 is FQGTGA in the germline V gene. Trimming stripped 5 bases from V and 4 bases from J, with 6 bases between. The CDR3 is made up of 13 amino acids. The CDR3 DNA reads TGTGCCAGCAGCGACAGTTATAATTCACCCCTCCACTTT. Protein: CASSDSYNSPLHF.

This clonotype was picked up many times. The CDR3 loop reads CATSRDPRGRVTSLSYEQYF. The CDR3 nucleotides read TGTGCCACCAGCAGAGATCCCAGGGGTCGGGTCACCTCATTGAGCTACGAGCAGTACTTC. This chain uses TRBV15 with TRBJ2-7; tentatively, D is TRBD1 (6 bases). Germline V gives CDR1 LNHNV, CDR2 YYDKDF (reference sequence). This CDR3 comprises 20 residues. Deletions cut 0 bases from V and 3 bases from J, with 27 bases between.

Notes on this clonotype: Being one base from a much bigger clone, this may be a read error. The V gene is TRBV20-1, the J gene TRBJ2-3; 9 nucleotides line up with TRBD2. The CDR3 consists of 14 residues. J gave up 8 bases and V 6 bases, and 12 bases lay outside the gene matches. The germline gives CDR1 DFQATT, CDR2 SNEGSKA (reference sequence). CDR3 amino acids: CSAPIAGAKVTQYF. CDR3 coding DNA: TGCAGTGCCCCTATAGCGGGGGCGAAAGTTACGCAGTATTTT.

The chain is built from TRBV4-3 and TRBJ2-7; no clear D gene. This CDR3 has 12 amino acids. The germline V gene encodes CDR1 LGHNA and CDR2 YSLEER. V was clipped by 2 bases and J by 10 bases, with 12 bases between them. CDR3 in amino acids: CASSQISLSQYV. CDR3 nucleotide sequence: TGCGCCAGCAGCCAAATTTCTCTGAGCCAGTACGTC.

In this sample, this clonotype turned up a few times. The CDR3: CASSTRGGTDTQYF. CDR3 sequence (DNA): TGTGCCAGCTCTACCAGGGGAGGGACAGATACGCAGTATTTT. The gene calls are TRBV18 and TRBJ2-3; perhaps TRBD2 as D (7 bases). Trimming took off 6 bases at V and 3 bases at J, with 13 bases between the two ends. Per the germline V gene, CDR1 is KGHSH and CDR2 is LQKENI. CDR3 length: 14 amino acids. Full variable domain (outside the CDR3, taken from reference TRBV18 and TRBJ2-3): NAGVMQNPRHLVRRRGQEARLRCSPMKGHSHVYWYRQLPEEGLKFMVYLQKENIIDESGMPKERFSAEFPKEGPSILRIQQVVRGDSAAYFCASSTRGGTDTQYFGPGTRLTVL.

V and J are TRBV29-1 and TRBJ2-3; weak D call: TRBD2 (6 bases). Trimming stripped 6 bases from V and 2 bases from J, with 12 bases between. Germline V gene data show CDR1 as SQVTM and CDR2 as ANQGSEA. There are 13 residues in the CDR3. CDR3 bases: TGCAGCGTGGCTAGCGCCGACACAGATACGCAGTATTTT. Its translation: CSVASADTDTQYF.

This clonotype was found many times. The V call is TRBV29-1, the J call TRBJ2-7; D is ambiguous. The length of the CDR3 is 12 residues. Germline V gene sequence: CDR1 SQVTM, CDR2 ANQGSEA. Trimming left V 5 bases short and J 5 bases short, with 13 bases between. Written as DNA, the CDR3 is TGCAGCGTTAATATCGGATCCCACGAGCAGTACTTC. Translating gives CSVNIGSHEQYF.

This clonotype has a handful of counts. V usage is TRBV15 and J usage is TRBJ2-3; weak D call: TRBD2 (5 bases). From germline, CDR1 is LNHNV and CDR2 YYDKDF (reference sequence). The V gene lost 3 bases and the J gene lost 1 base, with 8 bases spanning the gap. The CDR3 totals 14 residues. The CDR3 DNA is TGTGCCACCAGCAGGACACTAGGCACAGATACGCAGTATTTT. Protein sequence: CATSRTLGTDTQYF.

V is TRBV19 and J is TRBJ1-5, with TRBD1 identical over 10 bases. Germline CDR1 is LNHDA and CDR2 is SQIVND (reference sequence). V was clipped by 1 base and J by 7 bases; unmatched bases: 7. This CDR3 is 16 amino acids long. The CDR3 spells CASSIGTGGFGQPQHF. As DNA, the CDR3 is TGTGCCAGTAGTATAGGGACAGGGGGTTTCGGACAGCCCCAGCATTTT.

V is TRBV29-1 and J is TRBJ1-1, with TRBD1 matching over 9 bases. CDR1 SQVTM and CDR2 ANQGSEA come from the germline V gene. Trimming took 7 bases from V and 2 from J; bases not matched to a gene: 8. The CDR3 consists of 14 residues. The CDR3: CSAGQGIGNTEAFF. The CDR3 DNA is TGCAGCGCCGGACAGGGGATCGGAAACACTGAAGCTTTCTTT. The entire variable domain, with the rest obtained from reference TRBV29-1 and TRBJ1-1, is as follows: SAVISQKPSRDICQRGTSLTIQCQVDSQVTMMFWYRQQPGQSLTLIATANQGSEATYESGFVIDKFPISRPNLTFSTLTVSNMSPEDSSIYLCSAGQGIGNTEAFFGQGTRLTVV.

The CDR3 sequence: CASSFGYSGEENIQYF. DNA of the CDR3: TGTGCCAGCAGCTTCGGTTACTCCGGGGAAGAAAACATTCAGTACTTC. This rearrangement joins TRBV7-9 to TRBJ2-4; D perhaps matches TRBD2 (5 bases). Germline loops: CDR1 SEHNR, CDR2 FQNEAQ (reference sequence). The CDR3 totals 16 residues. With 3 bases removed from V and 5 bases from J, the gap between germline ends came to 17 bases. Full variable domain (rest looked up from reference TRBV7-9 and TRBJ2-4): DTGVSQNPRHKITKRGQNVTFRCDPISEHNRLYWYRQTLGQGPEFLTYFQNEAQLEKSRLLSDRFSAERPKGSFSTLEIQRTEQGDSAMYLCASSFGYSGEENIQYFGAGTRLSVL.

This clonotype was picked up a small number of times. This sequence joins TRBV20-1 and TRBJ1-1, with D uncertain. CDR3 size: 13 residues. Germline CDR1 DFQATT, CDR2 SNEGSKA (reference sequence). V dropped 4 bases and J dropped 6 bases, with 15 bases sitting between them. The CDR3, as DNA: TGCAGTGCTACTGACCCTAATGGGGCTGAAGCTTTCTTT. Its translation is CSATDPNGAEAFF.

This clonotype was detected only a few times. V usage is TRBV7-2 and J usage is TRBJ1-5; D is perhaps TRBD1 (6 bases). V lost 5 bases and J lost 9, with 11 bases in between. Germline V gene lookup returns CDR1 SGHTA and CDR2 FQGNSA. This CDR3 contains 12 residues. Here the CDR3 DNA reads TGTGCCAGCAGCCCTGAGGGGGGGCCCCAGCATTTT. Translated, it gives CASSPEGGPQHF.

This chain links TRBV5-1 with TRBJ2-1; 12 nucleotides agree with TRBD2. CDR3 length equals 16 residues. CDR1 and CDR2 from the germline V gene are SGHRS and YFSETQ. With 0 bases clipped from V and 5 bases from J, the junction kept 3 bases outside the gene matches. CDR3 loop: CASSLELAGGDNEQFF. The CDR3 DNA follows: TGCGCCAGCAGCTTGGAACTAGCGGGGGGTGACAATGAGCAGTTCTTC.

The gene calls are TRBV5-1 and TRBJ2-3; 7 bases match TRBD1. This CDR3 spans 14 amino acids. V lost 7 bases, J lost 0 bases, and 5 bases stayed unmatched. Germline lookup yields CDR1 SGHRS and CDR2 YFSETQ. DNA of the CDR3: TGCGCCAGCGGCCGCAGGGGGAGCACAGATACGCAGTATTTT. Translated, it gives CASGRRGSTDTQYF.

The chain combines TRBV7-3 with TRBJ2-7; the D gene is possibly TRBD2 (5 bases). The CDR3 spans 16 residues. V lost 1 base to trimming and J lost 2 bases, with 15 bases between them. The germline gives CDR1 SGHTA, CDR2 FQGTGA. CDR3 bases: TGTGCCAGCAGCTTAAATGAGGGTGAGGACCCCTACGAGCAGTACGTC. It specifies CASSLNEGEDPYEQYV.

This chain connects TRBV20-1 to TRBJ2-1; TRBD2 matches at 8 bases. CDR3 length: 15 residues. The trim removed 0 bases at V and 8 bases at J, leaving 9 bases unmatched. Per the germline V gene, CDR1 is DFQATT and CDR2 is SNEGSKA (reference sequence). CDR3 amino acids: CSARDIRGGTDEQFF. The CDR3 DNA reads TGCAGTGCTAGAGATATTCGGGGGGGGACTGATGAGCAGTTCTTC.

This clonotype was counted between two and nine times. The rearrangement uses TRBV12-3 or TRBV12-4 and TRBJ1-4, with 7 bases that match TRBD1. The ends lost 7 bases at V and 4 bases at J; junction bases unmatched: 6. The CDR3 runs 14 residues. CDR3 in DNA: TGTGCCAGCAACTTCGGACAGGTTAATGAAAAACTGTTTTTT. Its translation: CASNFGQVNEKLFF.

The gene calls are TRBV28 and TRBJ2-3, with 7 bases identical to TRBD2. Trimming cost V 3 bases and J 14 bases; bases outside gene matches: 17. The germline CDR1 and CDR2 sequences are MDHEN and SYDVKM. The CDR3 consists of 15 residues. The CDR3 DNA reads as TGTGCCAGCAGTTTGGGGGGGGGGTCTAGCCCCACCAGGTATTTT. It is translated as CASSLGGGSSPTRYF.